This T cell receptor beta chain was sequenced during a study of memory CD4+ T cells and cytomegalovirus serostatus (dated by TCRdb to the late 2010s). With respect to the entire study: The roughly 35 healthy Belgian adults in the cohort included 9 who were CMV seropositive and 24 who were CMV seronegative. To replicate a published TCR-based CMV serostatus classifier, the researchers sequenced the CD4+ memory TCRbeta repertoires of a Belgian cohort whose cytomegalovirus serostatus was known. The study at large found these results: For CMV serostatus prediction, a median bootstrapped AUC of about 0.95 was reached with the original framework, and a median bootstrapped AUC of approximately 0.89 was reached with a US-trained random forest. The results were read as suggesting that the CMV-associated TCR signature is, for the most part, present in the CD4+ memory repertoire. The original-framework classifier achieved a median bootstrapped AUC of almost 0.97 with a 95% CI of 0.76-1.00 on the Belgian cohort. Only CD4+CD45RO+ memory cells were sequenced, in contrast to the original study, in which naive and memory CD4+ and CD8+ populations were covered. Among the 150 or so previously reported CMV-associated TCRbeta sequences, 65 to 85 showed up in the CD4+ memory repertoires, with each one found in between one and five individuals.

The germline V gene provides CDR1 SGHDT and CDR2 YYEEEE. The CDR3 spans 16 residues, from the cysteine through the phenylalanine. Kept here is only the CDR3 DNA, which spans 48 bases and is read in frame from base 1. Trimming costs V 3 bases and J 4 bases, and their ends lie 19 bases apart. In the case of this clone: Its binding antigen is unknown. Base qualities were left out, and no much larger clone turns up one base away.

A FACSAria II was used to sort memory CD4+ T cells, defined as single viable CD3+CD4+CD8-CD45RO+ cells. To determine CMV serostatus, a Roche Elecsys assay was used that detects serum IgG against CMV pp150, pp28, p38 and p52. Following thawing, total CD4+ T cells were enriched through positive selection using CD4 magnetic microbeads. The samples came from a different study that was designed specifically to examine the CD4+ T cell memory repertoire. Peripheral blood mononuclear cells were isolated and cryopreserved according to standard operating procedures, and serum was kept at -80 degrees C. CD3-PerCP (BW264/56), CD4-APC (RPA-T4), CD45RO-PE (UCHT1) and CD8-Pacific Orange (3B5) antibodies were used for staining, and non-viable cells were excluded with Sytox blue. Genomic DNA was extracted from sorted cells with the Quick-DNA Microprep Kit. TCRbeta DNA was amplified with the immunoSEQ hsTCRbeta kit following the manufacturer's protocol. An Illumina MiSeq instrument was used to sequence the TCRbeta libraries. For the original study's pipeline: Once out-of-frame sequences had been removed, 2,204,828 distinct TCRbeta sequences were left, which works out to an average of approximately 63,000 per individual. Each individual was scored using the number of around 150 previously reported CMV-associated TCRbeta sequences that the individual carried and the total number of productive distinct TCRbeta sequences. A beta-binomial model was reimplemented in Python, and scikit-learn random forests with default parameters were trained on data from the US cohort. Classifier performance on the Belgian cohort was summarized as median AUC with percentile confidence intervals calculated over 10,000 bootstrap iterations. TCRdb mirrors the immuneACCESS table, restricted to in-frame sequences. Some clones are absent from its copies; in checked studies, under half trace to an unresolved V gene, and the reason for the others is unknown. That table gives V, J and clone size, and the DNA gave D and trimming. Present in this sample are 45,000 to 50,000 clones, around four fifths of which were seen just once. Together, the top ten hold less than 0.85% of the sample.

This clonotype was obtained from an adult in good health and CMV-seronegative. Sequences were obtained from memory CD4+ T cells from blood. The sequence joins TRBV5-6 to TRBJ1-2; no confident D gene assignment can be made. The CDR3 has the sequence CASSSDRGRFGYGYTF. The DNA is as follows: TGTGCCAGCAGCTCTGATCGGGGAAGGTTTGGCTATGGCTACACCTTC.